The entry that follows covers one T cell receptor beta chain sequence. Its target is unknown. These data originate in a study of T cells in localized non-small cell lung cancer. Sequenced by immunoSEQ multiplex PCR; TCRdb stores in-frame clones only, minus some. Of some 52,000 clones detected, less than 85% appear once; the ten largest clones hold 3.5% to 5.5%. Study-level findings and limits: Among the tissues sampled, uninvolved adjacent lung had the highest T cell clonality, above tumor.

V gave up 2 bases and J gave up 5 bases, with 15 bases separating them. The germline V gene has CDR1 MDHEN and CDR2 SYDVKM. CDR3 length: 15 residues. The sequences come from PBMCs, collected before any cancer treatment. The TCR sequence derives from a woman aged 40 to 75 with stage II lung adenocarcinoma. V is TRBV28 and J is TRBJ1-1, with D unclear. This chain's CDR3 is CASSLVELGRTEAFF. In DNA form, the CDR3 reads TGTGCCAGCAGTTTAGTGGAATTAGGTAGAACTGAAGCTTTCTTT.